This T cell receptor (beta chain) is from a study of identical twins. TCRdb analysed the 5' RACE reads with MiXCR anew, one entry per CDR3 protein. Among more than 1.5 million distinct CDR3 sequences listed, more than 30% were seen once. This clonotype has just a few counts. Trimming removed 2 bases from V and 4 bases from J, with 14 bases in between. The germline V gene has CDR1 SGHTA and CDR2 FQGNSA. This CDR3 has 15 amino acids. The sample taken for sequencing was cord blood. The chain employs TRBV7-2 and TRBJ1-2, with D tentatively TRBD1 (6 bases). The receptor comes from a newborn girl in good health. In DNA form, the CDR3 reads TGTGCCAGCAGCTTACGGGTAGACAGGTTCTATGGCTACACCTTC. It codes for CASSLRVDRFYGYTF.